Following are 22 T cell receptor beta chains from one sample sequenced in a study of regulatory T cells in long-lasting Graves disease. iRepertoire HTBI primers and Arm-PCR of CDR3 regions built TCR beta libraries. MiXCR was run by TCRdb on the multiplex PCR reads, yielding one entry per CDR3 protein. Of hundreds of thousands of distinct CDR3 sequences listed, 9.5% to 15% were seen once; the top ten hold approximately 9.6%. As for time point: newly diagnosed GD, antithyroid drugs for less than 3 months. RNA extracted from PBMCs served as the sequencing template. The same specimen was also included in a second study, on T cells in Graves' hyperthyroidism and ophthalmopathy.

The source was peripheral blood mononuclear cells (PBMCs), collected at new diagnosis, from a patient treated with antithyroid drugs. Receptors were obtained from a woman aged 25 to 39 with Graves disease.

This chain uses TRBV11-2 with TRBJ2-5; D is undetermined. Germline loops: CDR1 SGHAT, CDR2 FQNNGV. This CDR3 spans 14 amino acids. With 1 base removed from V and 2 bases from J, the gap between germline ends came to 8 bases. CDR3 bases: TGTGCCAGCAGCTTAGCTACCAATCAAGAGACCCAGTACTTC. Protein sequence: CASSLATNQETQYF.

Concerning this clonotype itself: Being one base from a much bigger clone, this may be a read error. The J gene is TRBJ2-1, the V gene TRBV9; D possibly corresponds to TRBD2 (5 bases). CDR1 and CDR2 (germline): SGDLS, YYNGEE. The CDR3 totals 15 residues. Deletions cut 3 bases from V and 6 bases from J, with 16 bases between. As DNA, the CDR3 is TGTGCCAGCAGCGCCAGCGGTTGGACCTTCAATGAGCAGTTCTTC. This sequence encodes CASSASGWTFNEQFF.

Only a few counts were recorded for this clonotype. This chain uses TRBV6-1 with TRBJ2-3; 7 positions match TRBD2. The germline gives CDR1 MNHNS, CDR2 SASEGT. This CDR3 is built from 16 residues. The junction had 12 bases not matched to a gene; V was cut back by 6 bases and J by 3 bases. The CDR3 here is CASRRRLADLTDTQYF. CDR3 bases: TGTGCCAGCAGGCGTAGACTAGCCGATTTAACAGATACGCAGTATTTT.

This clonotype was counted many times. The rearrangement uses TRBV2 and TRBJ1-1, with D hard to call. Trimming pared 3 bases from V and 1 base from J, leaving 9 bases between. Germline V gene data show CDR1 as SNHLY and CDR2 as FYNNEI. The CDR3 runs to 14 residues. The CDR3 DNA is TGTGCCAGCAGTGAGGGCAGCTGGAACACTGAAGCTTTCTTT. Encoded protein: CASSEGSWNTEAFF.

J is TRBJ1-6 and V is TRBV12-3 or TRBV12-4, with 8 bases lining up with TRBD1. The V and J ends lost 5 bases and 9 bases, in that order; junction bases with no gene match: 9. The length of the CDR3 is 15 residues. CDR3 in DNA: TGTGCCAGCAGTCCATCCGGACAGGGTCGTTCACCCCTCCACTTT. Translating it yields CASSPSGQGRSPLHF.

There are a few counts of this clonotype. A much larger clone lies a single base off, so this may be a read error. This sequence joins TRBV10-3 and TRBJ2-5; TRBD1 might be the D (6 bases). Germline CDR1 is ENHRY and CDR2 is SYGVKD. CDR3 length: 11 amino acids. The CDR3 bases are TGTGCCATCAGACAGGGAGAGACCCGGTACTTC. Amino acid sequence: CAIRQGETRYF.

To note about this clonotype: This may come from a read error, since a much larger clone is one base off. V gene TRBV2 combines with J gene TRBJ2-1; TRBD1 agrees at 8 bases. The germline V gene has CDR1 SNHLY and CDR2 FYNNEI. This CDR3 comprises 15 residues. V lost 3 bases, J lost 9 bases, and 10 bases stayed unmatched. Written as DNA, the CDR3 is TGTGCCAGCAGTGATTTGGACAGGGAAACGGGTGAGCAGTTCTTC. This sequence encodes CASSDLDRETGEQFF.

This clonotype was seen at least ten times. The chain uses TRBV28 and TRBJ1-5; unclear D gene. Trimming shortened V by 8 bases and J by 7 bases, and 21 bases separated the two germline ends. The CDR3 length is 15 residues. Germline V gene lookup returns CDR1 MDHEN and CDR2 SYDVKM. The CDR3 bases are TGTGCCAGCGATCTGGGGAACCCGGCCGGGCAGCCCCAGCATTTT. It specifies CASDLGNPAGQPQHF.

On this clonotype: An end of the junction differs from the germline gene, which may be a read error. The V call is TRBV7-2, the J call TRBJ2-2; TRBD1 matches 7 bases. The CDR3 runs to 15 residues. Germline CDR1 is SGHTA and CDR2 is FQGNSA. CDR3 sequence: CASSRDRGLTGELSF. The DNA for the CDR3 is TGTGCCAGCAGCCGGGATAGGGGGCTCACCGGGGAGCTGTCTTTT.

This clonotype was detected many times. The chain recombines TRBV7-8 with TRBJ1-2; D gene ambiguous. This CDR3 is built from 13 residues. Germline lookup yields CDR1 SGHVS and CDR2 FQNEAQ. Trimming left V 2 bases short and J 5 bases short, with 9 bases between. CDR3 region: CASSLPSHYGYTF. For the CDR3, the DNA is TGTGCCAGCAGCTTACCCTCTCATTATGGCTACACCTTC.

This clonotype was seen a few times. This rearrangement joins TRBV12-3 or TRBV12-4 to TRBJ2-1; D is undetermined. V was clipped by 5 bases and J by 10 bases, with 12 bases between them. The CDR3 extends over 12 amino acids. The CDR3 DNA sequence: TGTGCCAGCAGTCCGAGTACTTGGGAGCAGTTCTTC. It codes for CASSPSTWEQFF.

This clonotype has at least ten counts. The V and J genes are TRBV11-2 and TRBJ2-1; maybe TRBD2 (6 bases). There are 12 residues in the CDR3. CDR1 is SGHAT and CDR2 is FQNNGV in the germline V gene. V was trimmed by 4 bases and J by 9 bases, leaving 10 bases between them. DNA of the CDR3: TGTGCCAGCAGCTCAGGAGGGAGTGAGCAGTTCTTC. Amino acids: CASSSGGSEQFF.

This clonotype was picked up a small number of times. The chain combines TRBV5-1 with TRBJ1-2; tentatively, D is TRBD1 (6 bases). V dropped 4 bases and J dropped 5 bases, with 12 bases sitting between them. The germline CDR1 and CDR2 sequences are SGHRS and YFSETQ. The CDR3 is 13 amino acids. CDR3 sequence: CASSVGAQYGYTF. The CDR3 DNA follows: TGCGCCAGCAGCGTGGGGGCCCAATATGGCTACACCTTC.

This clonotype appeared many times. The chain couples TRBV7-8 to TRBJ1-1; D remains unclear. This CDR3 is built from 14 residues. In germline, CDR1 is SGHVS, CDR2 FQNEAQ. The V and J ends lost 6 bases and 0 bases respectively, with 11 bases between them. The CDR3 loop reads CASRSWRLNTEAFF. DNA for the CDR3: TGTGCCAGCAGATCCTGGAGGCTGAACACTGAAGCTTTCTTT.

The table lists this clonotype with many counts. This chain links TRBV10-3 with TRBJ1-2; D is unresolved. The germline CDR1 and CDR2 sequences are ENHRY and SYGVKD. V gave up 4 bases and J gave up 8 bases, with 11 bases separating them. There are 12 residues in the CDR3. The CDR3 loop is CAISAGDSGYTF. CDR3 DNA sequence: TGTGCCATCAGTGCTGGGGATTCCGGCTACACCTTC.

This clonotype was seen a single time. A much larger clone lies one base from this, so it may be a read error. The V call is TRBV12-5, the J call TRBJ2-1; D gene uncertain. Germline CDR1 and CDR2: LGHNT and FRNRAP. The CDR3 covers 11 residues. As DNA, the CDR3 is TGTGCTAGTGGTTTGTTCAATGAGCGGTTCTTC. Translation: CASGLFNERFF.

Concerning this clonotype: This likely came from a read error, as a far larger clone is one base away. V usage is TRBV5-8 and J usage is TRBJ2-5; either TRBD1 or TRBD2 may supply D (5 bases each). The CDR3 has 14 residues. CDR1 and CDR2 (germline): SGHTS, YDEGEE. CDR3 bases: TGTGCCAGCAGATTTGGACGGGACCAAGAGACCCGGTACTTC. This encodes CASRFGRDQETRYF.

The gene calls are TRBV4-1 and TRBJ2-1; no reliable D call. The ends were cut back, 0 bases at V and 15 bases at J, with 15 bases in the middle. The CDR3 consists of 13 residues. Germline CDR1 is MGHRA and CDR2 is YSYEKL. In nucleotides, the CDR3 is TGCGCCAGCAGCCAAGACCTCGCCGGTTGGATGTTCTTC. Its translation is CASSQDLAGWMFF.

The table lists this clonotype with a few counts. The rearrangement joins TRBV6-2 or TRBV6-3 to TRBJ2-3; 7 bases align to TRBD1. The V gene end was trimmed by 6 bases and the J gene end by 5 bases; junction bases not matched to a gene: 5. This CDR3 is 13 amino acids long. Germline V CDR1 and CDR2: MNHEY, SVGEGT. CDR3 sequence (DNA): TGTGCCAGCAGCAGGACAGGCCGAGATACGCAGTATTTT. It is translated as CASSRTGRDTQYF.

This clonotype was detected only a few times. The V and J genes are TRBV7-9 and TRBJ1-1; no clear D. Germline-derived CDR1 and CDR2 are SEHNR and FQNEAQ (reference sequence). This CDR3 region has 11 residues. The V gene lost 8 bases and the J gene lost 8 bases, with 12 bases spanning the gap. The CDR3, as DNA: TGTGCCAGCGTGAATCTCGAAGAAGCTTTCTTT. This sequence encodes CASVNLEEAFF.

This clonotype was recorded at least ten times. The CDR3 protein is CASSLLGTEIGEQFF. CDR3 sequence (DNA): TGTGCCAGCAGCTTATTGGGGACCGAGATAGGGGAGCAGTTCTTC. The rearrangement uses TRBV7-6 and TRBJ2-1, with D perhaps being TRBD1 or TRBD2 (5 bases each). Germline assignment: CDR1 SGHVS and CDR2 FNYEAQ. This CDR3 has 15 amino acids. V was shortened by 2 bases and J by 10 bases, with 18 bases between the two germline ends.

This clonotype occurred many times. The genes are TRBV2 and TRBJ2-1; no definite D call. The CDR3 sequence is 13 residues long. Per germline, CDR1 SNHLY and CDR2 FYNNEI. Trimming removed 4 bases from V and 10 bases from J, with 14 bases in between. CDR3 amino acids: CASSAVIYTEQFF. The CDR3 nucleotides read TGTGCCAGCAGTGCGGTTATATACACGGAGCAGTTCTTC.